Below are 15 T cell receptor beta chains sequenced from a single sample in a study of CD8+ T cells in alopecia areata. Extracted RNA was reverse transcribed into cDNA, the sequencing template. Here immunoSEQ multiplex PCR was the method, and the copy in TCRdb shows in-frame clones only, minus some. The profile covers about 190,000 clones, with around three fifths appearing a single time and roughly 14% taken by the ten largest. Sequenced here: CD4+ T cells sorted from blood, sampled at week 0. These TCRs come from a human donor with alopecia areata.

This chain joins TRBV29-1 and TRBJ1-1; D gene unclear. Germline-derived CDR1 and CDR2 are SQVTM and ANQGSEA. Trimming took off 4 bases at V and 11 bases at J, with 20 bases between the two ends. This CDR3 contains 13 residues. This CDR3 reads CSVVGRQVVRAFF. The CDR3 DNA reads as TGCAGCGTTGTAGGTCGGCAGGTAGTAAGGGCTTTCTTT.

This clone was detected only a few times. CDR3 sequence (DNA): TGTGCCAGCAGCTTATTAAGTTTGGGCACAGATACGCAGTATTTT. Amino acid sequence: CASSLLSLGTDTQYF. The chain has TRBV11-2 and TRBJ2-3; unclear D gene. The CDR3 runs 15 residues. V dropped 2 bases and J dropped 1 base, with 10 bases sitting between them. Germline V gives CDR1 SGHAT, CDR2 FQNNGV.

The genes are TRBV2 and TRBJ2-7; no reliable D call. CDR3 length equals 14 residues. Trimming stripped 3 bases from V and 3 bases from J, with 12 bases between. In germline, CDR1 is SNHLY, CDR2 FYNNEI. The CDR3, as DNA: TGTGCCAGCAGTGAGGTCTACAGACGCTACGAGCAGTACTTC. Amino acids: CASSEVYRRYEQYF.

The V and J genes are TRBV29-1 and TRBJ2-2; possible D gene TRBD2, 6 bases. Trimming shortened V by 4 bases and J by 6 bases, and 18 bases separated the two germline ends. The germline V gene encodes CDR1 SQVTM and CDR2 ANQGSEA. This CDR3 is 15 amino acids long. The CDR3 loop is CSVGSAASAAGELFF. The CDR3 region has the DNA TGCAGCGTTGGATCGGCGGCTAGCGCGGCCGGGGAGCTGTTTTTT.

V and J are TRBV12-5 and TRBJ2-1; 10 nucleotides agree with TRBD2. This CDR3 is 15 amino acids long. The V segment lost 0 bases and the J segment 5 bases; nucleotides outside the gene matches: 1. Germline V gene sequence: CDR1 LGHNT, CDR2 FRNRAP. The DNA for the CDR3 is TGTGCTAGTGGTTTGGTACTAGCGGGACACAATGAGCAGTTCTTC. It is translated as CASGLVLAGHNEQFF.

This clone was detected once. The chain uses TRBV14 and TRBJ2-5, with D possibly being TRBD2 (5 bases). Germline loops: CDR1 SGHDN, CDR2 FVKESK. This CDR3 contains 15 residues. Trimming took off 0 bases at V and 2 bases at J, with 10 bases between the two ends. The DNA for the CDR3 is TGTGCCAGCAGCCAAGAGAGGGCCAGGCAAGAGACCCAGTACTTC. Translating it yields CASSQERARQETQYF.

The chain employs TRBV6-6 and TRBJ1-5; D ambiguous. The CDR3 is 15 amino acids. The germline gives CDR1 MNHNY, CDR2 SVGAGI (reference sequence). V was shortened by 0 bases and J by 1 base, with 7 bases between the two germline ends. The CDR3 sequence is CASSYSMGSNQPQHF. For the CDR3, the DNA is TGTGCCAGCAGTTACTCGATGGGGAGCAATCAGCCCCAGCATTTT.

This clone was counted only a few times. V is TRBV5-1 and J is TRBJ2-3; D remains ambiguous. Germline V gives CDR1 SGHRS, CDR2 YFSETQ. The CDR3 spans 14 residues. The V end was cut by 4 bases, the J end by 2 bases, with 11 bases between. The CDR3 DNA reads as TGCGCCAGCAGCCAGTCCGCACCCACAGATACGCAGTATTTT. It specifies CASSQSAPTDTQYF. Combining the CDR3 with reference TRBV5-1 and TRBJ2-3 gives the whole variable domain KAGVTQTPRYLIKTRGQQVTLSCSPISGHRSVSWYQQTPGQGLQFLFEYFSETQRNKGNFPGRFSGRQFSNSRSEMNVSTLELGDSALYLCASSQSAPTDTQYFGPGTRLTVL.

The CDR3 DNA follows: TGCAGCGTGGCCCCGGGACAGGGGAGAGAGACCCAGTACTTC. Its protein product is CSVAPGQGRETQYF. J is TRBJ2-5 and V is TRBV29-1; 10 positions match TRBD1. The CDR3 spans 14 residues. V lost 6 bases and J lost 4; bases outside the gene matches: 8. CDR1 is SQVTM, CDR2 ANQGSEA, per germline.

This sequence joins TRBV4-2 and TRBJ2-2; D call uncertain. The V and J ends lost 4 bases and 5 bases respectively, with 11 bases between them. This CDR3 has 14 amino acids. Germline V gene sequence: CDR1 LGHNA, CDR2 YNFKEQ. The CDR3 nucleotides read TGTGCCAGCAGCCCCCGTGTGGGGACCGGGGAGCTGTTTTTT. This translates into CASSPRVGTGELFF.

The CDR3 DNA follows: TGTGCCAGCAGCTTTCGAGGGGGCCTAGACAATGAGCAGTTCTTC. Translating gives CASSFRGGLDNEQFF. This chain uses TRBV5-6 with TRBJ2-1; 7 nucleotides align to TRBD1. Per the germline V gene, CDR1 is SGHDT and CDR2 is YYEEEE. The CDR3 spans 15 residues. After removal of 2 bases from V and 5 bases from J, the junction contained 7 bases not matched to a gene.

This chain joins TRBV6-5 and TRBJ1-1, with D perhaps TRBD1 (5 bases). V lost 6 bases and J lost 12, with 23 bases in between. The germline V gene encodes CDR1 MNHEY and CDR2 SVGAGI. This CDR3 comprises 14 residues. In DNA form, the CDR3 reads TGTGCCAGCAGGACTACCCGGGACGGCAGGCAGTCTTTCTTT. This gives the protein CASRTTRDGRQSFF.

The chain links TRBV29-1 to TRBJ1-2, with D possibly matching TRBD1 (6 bases). The CDR3 extends over 14 amino acids. Germline V CDR1 and CDR2: SQVTM, ANQGSEA. V was shortened by 2 bases and J by 2 bases, with 12 bases between the two germline ends. The CDR3 sequence is CSVEPRQGNYGYTF. CDR3 nucleotides: TGCAGCGTTGAACCACGGCAGGGGAACTATGGCTACACCTTC. Based on the CDR3 plus reference TRBV29-1 and TRBJ1-2, the full variable domain is SAVISQKPSRDICQRGTSLTIQCQVDSQVTMMFWYRQQPGQSLTLIATANQGSEATYESGFVIDKFPISRPNLTFSTLTVSNMSPEDSSIYLCSVEPRQGNYGYTFGSGTRLTVV.

The chain has TRBV15 and TRBJ2-6; D is possibly TRBD1 (5 bases). V was cut by 4 bases and J by 0 bases, with 16 bases left in between. The CDR3 contains 18 residues. CDR1 and CDR2 from the germline V gene are LNHNV and YYDKDF (reference sequence). This chain's CDR3 is CATSTTEMLVSGANVLTF. The CDR3 DNA sequence: TGTGCCACCAGCACGACAGAAATGCTCGTCTCTGGGGCCAACGTCCTGACTTTC.

The sample holds one count of this clone. The genes are TRBV6-1 and TRBJ2-2; D is possibly TRBD1 or TRBD2 (5 bases each). This CDR3 contains 14 residues. Germline CDR1 reads MNHNS; CDR2 reads SASEGT. V lost 6 bases and J lost 4, with 12 bases in between. The CDR3 nucleotides are TGTGCCAGCAGCCCGGGACCAGCCACCGGGGAGCTGTTTTTT. This sequence encodes CASSPGPATGELFF.